This T cell receptor (beta chain) appears in the sequencing data of a study of OX40 agonist ivuxolimab in advanced cancers. For this clone: The antigen is not known.

Per the germline V gene, CDR1 is MNHNS and CDR2 is SASEGT. CDR3 length: 13 residues. V was clipped by 3 bases and J by 6 bases; unmatched bases: 3. Study-level findings and limits: Researchers report that CD8+ T cells had, on average, more expanded clones than CD4+.

Assay: immunoSEQ multiplex PCR; the TCRdb copy retains only in-frame clones and omits some. The data contain some 100,000 clones, 94% of them singletons. The sequenced sample was CD4+ or CD8+ T cells sorted from blood, obtained in a trial of the OX40 agonist ivuxolimab. The rearrangement joins TRBV6-1 to TRBJ1-2, with 8 bases aligning to TRBD1. This TCR was recovered from an adult with an advanced solid tumor such as melanoma, head and neck, liver or kidney cancer. The CDR3 loop is CASSDRGPDGYTF. The CDR3 nucleotides read TGTGCCAGCAGTGACAGGGGGCCTGATGGCTACACCTTC.